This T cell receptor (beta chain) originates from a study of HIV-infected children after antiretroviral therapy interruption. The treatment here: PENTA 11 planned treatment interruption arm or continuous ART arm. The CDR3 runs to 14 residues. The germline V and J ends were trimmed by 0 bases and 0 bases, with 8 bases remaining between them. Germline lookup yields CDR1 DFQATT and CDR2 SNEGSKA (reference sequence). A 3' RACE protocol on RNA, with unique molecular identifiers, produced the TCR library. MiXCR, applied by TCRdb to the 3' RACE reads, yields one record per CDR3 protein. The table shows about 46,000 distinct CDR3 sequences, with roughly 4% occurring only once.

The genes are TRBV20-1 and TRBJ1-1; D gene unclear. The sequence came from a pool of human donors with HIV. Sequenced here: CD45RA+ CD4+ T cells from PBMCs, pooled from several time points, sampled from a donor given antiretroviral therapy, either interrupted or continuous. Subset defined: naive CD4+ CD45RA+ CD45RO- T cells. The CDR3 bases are TGCAGTGCTAGAGACTCGGTCTTGAACACTGAAGCTTTCTTT. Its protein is CSARDSVLNTEAFF.